A selection of T cell receptor beta chains follows, all from one sample in a study of OX40 agonist ivuxolimab in advanced cancers. Only in-frame clones appear in the TCRdb table, and some are missing; sequencing was by immunoSEQ multiplex PCR. The sample includes 60,000 to 65,000 clones, 65% to 90% of them seen just once. Material: CD4+ or CD8+ T cells sorted from blood, obtained in a trial of the OX40 agonist ivuxolimab. The receptors here all came from an adult with an advanced solid tumor such as melanoma, head and neck, liver or kidney cancer. The CDR3 runs from the conserved cysteine through the conserved F or W. Fields, in order: CDR3 protein, CDR3 DNA, J gene, V gene, clone size, D gene. A D gene is named only where the DNA matches it firmly. A row's size may be missing; if present it is once, few, many or a size class.

cdr3_aa: CASSRLRDGLQETQYF
cdr3_nt: TGTGCCAGCTCGCGACTCCGGGACGGGTTGCAGGAGACCCAGTACTTC
j_call: TRBJ2-5
v_call: TRBV18
clone_size: .
d_call: .

cdr3_aa: CASSSGAGASDTQYF
cdr3_nt: TGCGCCAGCAGCTCCGGAGCGGGGGCCTCGGATACGCAGTATTTT
j_call: TRBJ2-3
v_call: TRBV5-1
clone_size: .
d_call: TRBD2

cdr3_aa: CASSLSLGGRQPQHF
cdr3_nt: TGTGCCAGCAGTTTATCGCTCGGGGGTCGGCAGCCCCAGCATTTT
j_call: TRBJ1-5
v_call: TRBV27
clone_size: .
d_call: .

cdr3_aa: CAWSVAPSSYEQYF
cdr3_nt: TGTGCCTGGAGTGTCGCTCCAAGCTCCTACGAGCAGTACTTC
j_call: TRBJ2-7
v_call: TRBV30
clone_size: .
d_call: .

cdr3_aa: CASSLGTGQETQYF
cdr3_nt: TGTGCCAGCAGCTTAGGAACAGGACAAGAGACCCAGTACTTC
j_call: TRBJ2-5
v_call: TRBV11-2
clone_size: .
d_call: .

cdr3_aa: CASSSRLAGGLDEQYF
cdr3_nt: TGTGCCAGCAGCTCGCGACTAGCGGGAGGTTTAGACGAGCAGTACTTC
j_call: TRBJ2-7
v_call: TRBV7-9
clone_size: .
d_call: TRBD2

cdr3_aa: CASSKDRVAEAFF
cdr3_nt: TGTGCCAGCAGCAAGGACAGGGTAGCTGAAGCTTTCTTT
j_call: TRBJ1-1
v_call: TRBV7-2
clone_size: .
d_call: TRBD1

cdr3_aa: CASSYSIFQGTREQYF
cdr3_nt: TGTGCCAGCAGTTACTCGATCTTCCAGGGGACTAGGGAGCAGTACTTC
j_call: TRBJ2-7
v_call: TRBV6-5
clone_size: .
d_call: TRBD2

cdr3_aa: CASSRGVTGYEQYF
cdr3_nt: TGTGCCAGCAGCCGAGGGGTTACTGGGTACGAGCAGTACTTC
j_call: TRBJ2-7
v_call: TRBV7-9
clone_size: .
d_call: .

cdr3_aa: CASSYDLNTGELFF
cdr3_nt: TGTGCCAGCAGCTACGACTTGAACACCGGGGAGCTGTTTTTT
j_call: TRBJ2-2
v_call: TRBV7-9
clone_size: .
d_call: .

cdr3_aa: CASSVGRGTSAQYF
cdr3_nt: TGTGCCAGCAGCGTAGGCAGGGGTACGAGTGCGCAGTACTTC
j_call: TRBJ2-7
v_call: TRBV9
clone_size: .
d_call: .

cdr3_aa: CASSSGQGPYEQYF
cdr3_nt: TGTGCCAGCAGCTCAGGACAGGGCCCCTACGAGCAGTACTTC
j_call: TRBJ2-7
v_call: TRBV7-3
clone_size: .
d_call: TRBD1

cdr3_aa: CASSLGGAGDSPLHF
cdr3_nt: TGTGCCAGTAGCTTGGGGGGGGCAGGTGATTCACCCCTCCACTTT
j_call: TRBJ1-6
v_call: TRBV5-4
clone_size: .
d_call: .

cdr3_aa: CASSTGVRNTIYF
cdr3_nt: TGTGCCAGCAGCACAGGAGTTAGAAACACCATATATTTT
j_call: TRBJ1-3
v_call: TRBV5-6
clone_size: .
d_call: .

cdr3_aa: CASSLLNRAGYTF
cdr3_nt: TGTGCCAGCAGCCTACTAAACAGGGCTGGCTACACCTTC
j_call: TRBJ1-2
v_call: TRBV7-6
clone_size: .
d_call: .

cdr3_aa: CAWSVGVPEAFF
cdr3_nt: TGTGCCTGGAGTGTAGGGGTTCCTGAAGCTTTCTTT
j_call: TRBJ1-1
v_call: TRBV30
clone_size: few
d_call: .

cdr3_aa: CASTGVSYGYTF
cdr3_nt: TGTGCCAGCACCGGGGTTTCCTATGGCTACACCTTC
j_call: TRBJ1-2
v_call: TRBV6-1
clone_size: .
d_call: .

cdr3_aa: CASSEGMGLGNEQYF
cdr3_nt: TGTGCCAGCAGTGAAGGGATGGGACTAGGAAACGAGCAGTACTTC
j_call: TRBJ2-7
v_call: TRBV2
clone_size: medium-sized
d_call: TRBD2

cdr3_aa: CASSRLAGGQEQFF
cdr3_nt: TGTGCCAGCAGCCGACTAGCGGGGGGGCAGGAGCAGTTCTTC
j_call: TRBJ2-1
v_call: TRBV27
clone_size: .
d_call: TRBD2

cdr3_aa: CASSLGGGRTYEQYF
cdr3_nt: TGTGCCAGCAGCTTAGGAGGGGGCCGAACCTACGAGCAGTACTTC
j_call: TRBJ2-7
v_call: TRBV5-4
clone_size: .
d_call: .

cdr3_aa: CASSFQGAEAFF
cdr3_nt: TGTGCCAGCAGCTTTCAGGGTGCTGAAGCTTTCTTT
j_call: TRBJ1-1
v_call: TRBV7-2
clone_size: .
d_call: .

cdr3_aa: CASSPGSGSGETQYF
cdr3_nt: TGTGCCAGCTCACCGGGTAGCGGGAGCGGGGAGACCCAGTACTTC
j_call: TRBJ2-5
v_call: TRBV18
clone_size: .
d_call: TRBD2

cdr3_aa: CAWSVQFGTQYF
cdr3_nt: TGTGCCTGGAGTGTACAGTTTGGGACCCAGTACTTC
j_call: TRBJ2-5
v_call: TRBV30
clone_size: .
d_call: .

cdr3_aa: CASSLASGDTQYF
cdr3_nt: TGTGCCAGCAGCTTAGCGAGCGGGGATACGCAGTATTTT
j_call: TRBJ2-3
v_call: TRBV7-2
clone_size: .
d_call: .

cdr3_aa: CATQQSLNYGYTF
cdr3_nt: TGTGCCACCCAACAGAGCCTAAACTATGGCTACACCTTC
j_call: TRBJ1-2
v_call: TRBV6-1
clone_size: .
d_call: .

cdr3_aa: CASSSRTAEYNEQFF
cdr3_nt: TGCGCCAGCAGCTCTAGGACCGCTGAGTACAATGAGCAGTTCTTC
j_call: TRBJ2-1
v_call: TRBV5-1
clone_size: .
d_call: .

cdr3_aa: CASSSQASSTDTQYF
cdr3_nt: TGTGCCAGCAGCTCTCAAGCGAGCTCCACAGATACGCAGTATTTT
j_call: TRBJ2-3
v_call: TRBV7-2
clone_size: .
d_call: .

cdr3_aa: CASSELYEQYF
cdr3_nt: TGCGCCAGCAGTGAGCTCTACGAGCAGTACTTC
j_call: TRBJ2-7
v_call: TRBV10-2
clone_size: few
d_call: .

cdr3_aa: CASSEEGGTEAFF
cdr3_nt: TGTGCCAGCAGTGAGGAGGGTGGCACTGAAGCTTTCTTT
j_call: TRBJ1-1
v_call: TRBV6-4
clone_size: .
d_call: .

cdr3_aa: CASTRGTSGRQETQYF
cdr3_nt: TGTGCCAGCACAAGAGGGACTAGCGGGAGGCAAGAGACCCAGTACTTC
j_call: TRBJ2-5
v_call: TRBV6-7
clone_size: .
d_call: TRBD2

cdr3_aa: CASSPGGLLPPQHF
cdr3_nt: TGCGCCAGCAGCCCAGGGGGCCTTCTTCCGCCCCAGCATTTT
j_call: TRBJ1-5
v_call: TRBV5-1
clone_size: .
d_call: TRBD1

cdr3_aa: CASSLAGGSSYEQYF
cdr3_nt: TGTGCCAGCAGCTTAGCGGGAGGGAGCTCCTACGAGCAGTACTTC
j_call: TRBJ2-7
v_call: TRBV7-2
clone_size: once
d_call: TRBD2

cdr3_aa: CASSEGTGRGEKLFF
cdr3_nt: TGCGCCAGCAGCGAGGGGACAGGACGGGGTGAAAAACTGTTTTTT
j_call: TRBJ1-4
v_call: TRBV5-1
clone_size: .
d_call: TRBD1

cdr3_aa: CAISESAVGANVLTF
cdr3_nt: TGTGCCATCAGTGAGTCGGCGGTTGGGGCCAACGTCCTGACTTTC
j_call: TRBJ2-6
v_call: TRBV10-3
clone_size: .
d_call: .

cdr3_aa: CASSAFVGNTIYF
cdr3_nt: TGTGCCAGCAGCGCGTTCGTAGGAAACACCATATATTTT
j_call: TRBJ1-3
v_call: TRBV7-8
clone_size: .
d_call: .

cdr3_aa: CASRGLAGVGELFF
cdr3_nt: TGTGCCTCCCGAGGACTAGCGGGAGTCGGGGAGCTGTTTTTT
j_call: TRBJ2-2
v_call: TRBV30
clone_size: .
d_call: TRBD2

cdr3_aa: CASSEARADTQYF
cdr3_nt: TGTGCCAGCAGTGAAGCAAGAGCAGATACGCAGTATTTT
j_call: TRBJ2-3
v_call: TRBV2
clone_size: .
d_call: .

cdr3_aa: CASSEVRLAVYNEQFF
cdr3_nt: TGTGCCAGCAGTGAGGTGCGGCTAGCAGTCTACAATGAGCAGTTCTTC
j_call: TRBJ2-1
v_call: TRBV2
clone_size: medium-sized
d_call: .

cdr3_aa: CASTQTGTNTEAFF
cdr3_nt: TGTGCCAGCACTCAAACGGGGACCAACACTGAAGCTTTCTTT
j_call: TRBJ1-1
v_call: TRBV6-6
clone_size: .
d_call: .

cdr3_aa: CASTPEMKTQYF
cdr3_nt: TGCGCCAGCACCCCCGAGATGAAGACCCAGTACTTC
j_call: TRBJ2-5
v_call: TRBV5-1
clone_size: once
d_call: .

cdr3_aa: CASSLRVRSEQYF
cdr3_nt: TGTGCCAGCAGCTTAAGGGTCCGTTCGGAGCAGTACTTC
j_call: TRBJ2-7
v_call: TRBV7-3
clone_size: .
d_call: .

cdr3_aa: CAIRSEAGDSYNEQFF
cdr3_nt: TGTGCCATCAGATCCGAGGCGGGGGACTCCTACAATGAGCAGTTCTTC
j_call: TRBJ2-1
v_call: TRBV10-3
clone_size: .
d_call: TRBD2

cdr3_aa: CASSSTGDQGDTQYF
cdr3_nt: TGTGCCAGCAGCTCGACAGGGGATCAGGGAGATACGCAGTATTTT
j_call: TRBJ2-3
v_call: TRBV5-4
clone_size: few
d_call: TRBD1

cdr3_aa: CASSLGLGQGKDNEQFF
cdr3_nt: TGCGCCAGCAGCTTGGGATTGGGACAGGGAAAGGACAATGAGCAGTTCTTC
j_call: TRBJ2-1
v_call: TRBV5-1
clone_size: many
d_call: TRBD1

cdr3_aa: CASSLHRGDYGYTF
cdr3_nt: TGTGCCAGCAGCTTGCATCGAGGGGACTATGGCTACACCTTC
j_call: TRBJ1-2
v_call: TRBV5-6
clone_size: .
d_call: .

cdr3_aa: CASSSQGTSTEAFF
cdr3_nt: TGTGCCAGCAGCTCACAGGGGACCTCAACTGAAGCTTTCTTT
j_call: TRBJ1-1
v_call: TRBV7-8
clone_size: .
d_call: TRBD1

cdr3_aa: CASNAGRGAYEQYF
cdr3_nt: TGTGCCAGCAATGCGGGCAGGGGGGCCTACGAGCAGTACTTC
j_call: TRBJ2-7
v_call: TRBV2
clone_size: .
d_call: .

cdr3_aa: CACKREANTGELFF
cdr3_nt: TGTGCCTGCAAGCGGGAAGCGAACACCGGGGAGCTGTTTTTT
j_call: TRBJ2-2
v_call: TRBV6-6
clone_size: .
d_call: TRBD2

cdr3_aa: CASTPGGARNEQFF
cdr3_nt: TGTGCCAGCACCCCCGGGGGGGCGCGGAATGAGCAGTTCTTC
j_call: TRBJ2-1
v_call: TRBV2
clone_size: .
d_call: TRBD2

cdr3_aa: CASSRIHFPGQGLTGQPQHF
cdr3_nt: TGTGCCAGCTCACGGATACATTTCCCGGGACAGGGTCTCACTGGTCAGCCCCAGCATTTT
j_call: TRBJ1-5
v_call: TRBV18
clone_size: .
d_call: TRBD1